This TCR beta chain was identified in a study of cytomegalovirus exposure and HLA in healthy donors. Whole-study results and caveats: In a later analysis, an Asian-associated ancestry cluster reportedly showed fewer N-insertions than the roughly 730-donor mean.

The PCR contained 60 Vbeta and 13 Jbeta primers. Profiled with immunoSEQ multiplex PCR; TCRdb holds only in-frame clones, not every one. The sample carries about 180,000 clones, around 81% recorded once. CDR3 length: 17 residues. The V and J ends lost 3 bases and 0 bases, in that order; junction bases with no gene match: 8. CDR1 and CDR2 (germline): KGHSH, LQKENI. In its sample, this clone was seen a few times. The antigen is not known. The chain couples TRBV18 to TRBJ1-3; TRBD1 matches at 7 bases. This TCR derives from a woman under 40 in good health and CMV-seronegative. Sequenced sample: PBMCs. The CDR3 here is CASSPTRDSNSGNTIYF. Here the CDR3 DNA reads TGTGCCAGCTCACCGACACGGGACAGCAACTCTGGAAACACCATATATTTT.